Listed below are T cell receptor beta chains from one sample, sequenced in a study of CD8+CD57+ T cells in acquired aplastic anemia. TCRdb ran MiXCR on the reads and lists one entry per CDR3 protein. The table has some 170,000 distinct CDR3 sequences, roughly 65% seen once. Sequenced sample: sorted CD4+, CD8+, or CD8+CD57+ T cells (not recorded which) from PBMCs. Every receptor here comes from a human donor with aplastic anemia. Both conserved end residues are part of each CDR3. Each record gives: V gene, clone size, D gene, J gene, CDR3 DNA, CDR3 protein. The D gene is left open where the match is weak. The listing skips clone size in some rows; elsewhere it reads once, few, many or a size class.

>TRBV15|NA|NA|TRBJ1-5
TGTGCCACCAGCAGAGATGTAGCCCCCAATCAGCCCCAGCATTTT
CATSRDVAPNQPQHF
>TRBV7-2|few|TRBD1|TRBJ2-1
TGTGCCAGCAGCGGCGGACAGGGGATAAGGGGTGAGCAGTTCTTC
CASSGGQGIRGEQFF
>TRBV7-2|NA|TRBD1|TRBJ2-5
TGTGCCAGCAGATTTCCCGGGACAGGGTCCCTGCAGACCCAGTACTTC
CASRFPGTGSLQTQYF
>TRBV19|few|NA|TRBJ2-2
TGTGCCAGTAGTATCGCGCCCGGGGAGCTGTTTTTT
CASSIAPGELFF
>TRBV20-1|NA|NA|TRBJ2-1
TGCAGTGCTAGAGAACAGCGGTCCTACAATGAGCAGTTCTTC
CSAREQRSYNEQFF
>TRBV5-1|once|NA|TRBJ2-7
TGCGTCAGCAGCTTGGTTTCACATTACGAGCAGTACTTC
CVSSLVSHYEQYF
>TRBV20-1|NA|NA|TRBJ2-1
TGCAGTGCTAGTCCACATCTGACCCTAGACAATGAGCAGTTCTTC
CSASPHLTLDNEQFF
>TRBV7-9|NA|NA|TRBJ2-7
TGTGCCAGCAGTGCGTCCCCTCTTATAGACTACGAGCAGTACTTC
CASSASPLIDYEQYF
>TRBV10-3|NA|NA|TRBJ2-2
TGTGCCATCAGTGAGTCAGCAGGGGAGCTGTTTTTT
CAISESAGELFF
>TRBV19|NA|NA|TRBJ2-7
TGTGCCAGCAGTTCCCTTGCCTCCAGCTACGAGCAGTACTTC
CASSSLASSYEQYF
>TRBV9|many|TRBD2|TRBJ2-3
TGTGCCAGCAGCGTAGAACGGGGGGGGTATAGCACAGATACGCAGTATTTT
CASSVERGGYSTDTQYF
>TRBV7-8|NA|TRBD1|TRBJ1-2
TGTGCCAGCAGCGAGGGTGGAGGGGGCAGCTTTTATGATGGCTACACCTTC
CASSEGGGGSFYDGYTF
>TRBV7-8|NA|TRBD2|TRBJ2-3
TGTGCCAGCAGCTTAGCGGGAGGGTTAACTAGCACAGATACGCAGTATTTT
CASSLAGGLTSTDTQYF
>TRBV5-8|many|TRBD2|TRBJ2-5
TGTGCCAGCAGCTTGGCAGCGGGGCGACAGCCCTCGGAGACCCAGTACTTC
CASSLAAGRQPSETQYF
>TRBV10-3|NA|NA|TRBJ1-1
TGTGCCATCAATTTCCAACAGGGCGACGACACTGAAGCTTTCTTT
CAINFQQGDDTEAFF
>TRBV2|NA|NA|TRBJ2-7
TGTGCCAGCAGCAGGGGCGGGCACGAGCAGTACTTC
CASSRGGHEQYF
>TRBV6-5|few|TRBD2|TRBJ2-1
TGTGCCAGCACCAGGACTAGCGGCACCTTGGGGTCTGAGCAGTTCTTC
CASTRTSGTLGSEQFF
>TRBV2|many|NA|TRBJ1-2
TGTGCCAGCGGGCGCGGGCTCTCTAACTATGGCTACACCTTC
CASGRGLSNYGYTF
>TRBV9|once|TRBD2|TRBJ2-3
TGTGCCAGCAGCGTTGGCGGGAGCTACTCAGATACGCAGTATTTT
CASSVGGSYSDTQYF
>TRBV10-1|many|TRBD1|TRBJ2-5
TGCGCCAGCAGTGACAGGGGGACCCAAGAGACCCAGTACTTC
CASSDRGTQETQYF
>TRBV7-9|NA|NA|TRBJ2-3
TGTGCCAGCAGCCGGATGTCAGGGGTGCAGTATTTT
CASSRMSGVQYF
>TRBV29-1|NA|NA|TRBJ1-2
TGCAGCGTTGACAGCTATGGCTACACCTTC
CSVDSYGYTF
>TRBV7-9|NA|TRBD1|TRBJ2-1
TGCGCCAGCAGCCAACAACAGGGGTATGAGCAGTTCTTC
CASSQQQGYEQFF
>TRBV19|NA|TRBD1|TRBJ1-5
TGTGCCAGTAGTATAGGGTCGGGACAGGGCGGTCAGCCCCAGCATTTT
CASSIGSGQGGQPQHF
>TRBV7-9|NA|TRBD1|TRBJ1-4
TGTGCCAGCAGCCCTCGGACAGGGGATGAAAAACTGTTTTTT
CASSPRTGDEKLFF
>TRBV15|NA|NA|TRBJ2-1
TGTGCCACCAGCAGAGGGGGGACGGCCGATGAGCAGTTCTTC
CATSRGGTADEQFF
>TRBV24-1|NA|NA|TRBJ1-5
TGTGCCACCAGTGGTATGGGGGATCAGCCCCAGCATTTT
CATSGMGDQPQHF
>TRBV15|once|NA|TRBJ1-2
TGTGCCACCAGCAGAGGGGGGCAGGGGATTACGTCAACTTTGGGCTACACCTTC
CATSRGGQGITSTLGYTF
>TRBV24-1|NA|NA|TRBJ2-7
TGTGCCACCAGTGATTCTGGTAAGGACCAGTACGAGCAGTACTTC
CATSDSGKDQYEQYF
>TRBV5-1|many|NA|TRBJ2-3
TGCGCCAGCAGCTTGGAGACTAGTAGGACAGATACGCAGTATTTT
CASSLETSRTDTQYF
>TRBV20-1|NA|NA|TRBJ1-1
TGCAGTGCTAGAGTGGCCGGGGGGTCCGCCCGGAGCACTGAAGCTTTCTTT
CSARVAGGSARSTEAFF
>TRBV7-2|NA|NA|TRBJ2-7
TGTGCCAGCAGAGAGGGGTTTGGCGAGCAGTACTTC
CASREGFGEQYF